This T cell receptor beta chain was obtained from a study of patients and donors after allogeneic stem cell transplantation. TCRdb independently ran MiXCR on the RT-PCR reads; one entry per CDR3 protein. Seen here are under 200,000 distinct CDR3 sequences, approximately 30% observed once, and the top ten hold about 3%. V was clipped by 6 bases and J by 0 bases, with 12 bases between them. The CDR3 is made up of 15 amino acids. The sequencing sample was made of blood, either unsorted or a sorted T cell fraction (not recorded which). V and J are TRBV12-3 or TRBV12-4 and TRBJ1-3; a weak D match, TRBD1 (6 bases). This receptor was identified in a human donor who was either an allogeneic HSCT recipient or a stem cell or donor lymphocyte infusion donor (not recorded which). It is not recorded whose cells these are; they may come from a transplant donor. CDR3 amino acids: CASRLTGSSGNTIYF. CDR3 DNA sequence: TGTGCCAGCAGACTGACAGGAAGCTCTGGAAACACCATATATTTT.